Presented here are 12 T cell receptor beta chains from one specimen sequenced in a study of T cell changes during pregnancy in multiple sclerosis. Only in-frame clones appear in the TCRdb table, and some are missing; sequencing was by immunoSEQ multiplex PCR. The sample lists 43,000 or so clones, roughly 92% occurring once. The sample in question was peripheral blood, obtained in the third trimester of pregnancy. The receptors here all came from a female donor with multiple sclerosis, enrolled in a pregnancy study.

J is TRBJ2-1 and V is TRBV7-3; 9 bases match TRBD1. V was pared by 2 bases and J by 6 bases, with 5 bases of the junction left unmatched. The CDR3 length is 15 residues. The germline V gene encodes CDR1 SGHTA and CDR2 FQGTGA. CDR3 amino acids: CASSLSGTGSNEQFF. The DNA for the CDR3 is TGTGCCAGCAGCTTATCTGGGACAGGGAGCAATGAGCAGTTCTTC.

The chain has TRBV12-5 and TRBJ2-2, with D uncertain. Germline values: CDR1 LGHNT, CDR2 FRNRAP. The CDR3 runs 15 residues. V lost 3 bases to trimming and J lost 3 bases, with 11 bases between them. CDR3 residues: CASGFTQLDTGELFF. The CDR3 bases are TGTGCTAGTGGTTTTACCCAGCTAGACACCGGGGAGCTGTTTTTT.

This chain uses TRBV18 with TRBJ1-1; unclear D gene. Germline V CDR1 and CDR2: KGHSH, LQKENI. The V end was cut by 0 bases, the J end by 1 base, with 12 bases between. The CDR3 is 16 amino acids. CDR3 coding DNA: TGTGCCAGCTCACCACCGATGAGGTCCACGAACACTGAAGCTTTCTTT. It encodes CASSPPMRSTNTEAFF.

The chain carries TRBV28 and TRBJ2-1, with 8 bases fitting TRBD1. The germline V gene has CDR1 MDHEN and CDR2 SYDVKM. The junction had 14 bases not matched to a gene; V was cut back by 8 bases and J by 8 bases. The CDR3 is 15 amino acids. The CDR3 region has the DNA TGTGCCAGCGGGGCCCTGAGGGACAGGCTCGATGAGCAGTTCTTC. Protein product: CASGALRDRLDEQFF.

The CDR3 region is CASSLLQGASYEQYF. For the CDR3, the DNA is TGCGCCAGCAGCCTTTTACAGGGGGCATCGTACGAGCAGTACTTC. The chain combines TRBV4-3 with TRBJ2-5; 9 bases align to TRBD1. The J call may be faulty, since TRBJ2-7 better matches the DNA end. The CDR3 runs 15 residues. Germline values: CDR1 LGHNA, CDR2 YSLEER.

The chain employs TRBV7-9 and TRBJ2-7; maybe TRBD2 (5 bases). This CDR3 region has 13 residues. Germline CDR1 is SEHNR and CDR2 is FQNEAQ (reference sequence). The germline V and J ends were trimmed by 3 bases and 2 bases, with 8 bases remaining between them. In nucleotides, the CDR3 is TGTGCCAGCAGCTTTTGGGGAGCCTACGAGCAGTACTTC. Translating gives CASSFWGAYEQYF.

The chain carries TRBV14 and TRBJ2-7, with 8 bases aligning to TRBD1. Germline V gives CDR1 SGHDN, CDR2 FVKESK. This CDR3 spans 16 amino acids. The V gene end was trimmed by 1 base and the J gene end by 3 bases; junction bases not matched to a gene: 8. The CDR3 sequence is CASSQVQGAGVYEQYF. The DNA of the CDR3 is TGTGCCAGCAGCCAAGTCCAGGGGGCCGGTGTCTACGAGCAGTACTTC.

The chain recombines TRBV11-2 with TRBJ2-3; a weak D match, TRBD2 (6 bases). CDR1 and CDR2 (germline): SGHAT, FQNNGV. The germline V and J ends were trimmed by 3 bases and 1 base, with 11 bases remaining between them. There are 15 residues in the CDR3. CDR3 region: CASSFWEVGTDTQYF. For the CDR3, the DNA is TGTGCCAGCAGCTTTTGGGAGGTTGGCACAGATACGCAGTATTTT.

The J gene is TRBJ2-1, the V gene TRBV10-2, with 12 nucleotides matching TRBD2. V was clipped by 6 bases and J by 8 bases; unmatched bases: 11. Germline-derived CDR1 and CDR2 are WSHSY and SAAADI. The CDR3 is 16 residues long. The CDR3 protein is CASSLRLAGVGDEQFF. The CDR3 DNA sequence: TGCGCCAGCAGCTTAAGACTAGCGGGAGTGGGGGATGAGCAGTTCTTC.

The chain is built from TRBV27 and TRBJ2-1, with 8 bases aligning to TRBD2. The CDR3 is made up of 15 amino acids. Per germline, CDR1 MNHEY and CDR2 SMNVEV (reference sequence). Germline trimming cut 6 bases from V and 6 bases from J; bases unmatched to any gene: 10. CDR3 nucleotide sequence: TGTGCCAGCAGCTCGGGACTAGTCTCTGGCAATGAGCAGTTCTTC. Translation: CASSSGLVSGNEQFF.

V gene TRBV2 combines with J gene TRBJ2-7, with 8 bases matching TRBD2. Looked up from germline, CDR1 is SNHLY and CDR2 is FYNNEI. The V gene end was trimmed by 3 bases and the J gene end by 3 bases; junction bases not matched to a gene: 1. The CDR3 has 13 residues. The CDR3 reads CASSESGGYEQYF. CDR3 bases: TGTGCCAGCAGTGAGAGCGGGGGCTACGAGCAGTACTTC. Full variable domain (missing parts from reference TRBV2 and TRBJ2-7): EPEVTQTPSHQVTQMGQEVILRCVPISNHLYFYWYRQILGQKVEFLVSFYNNEISEKSEIFDDQFSVERPDGSNFTLKIRSTKLEDSAMYFCASSESGGYEQYFGPGTRLTVT.

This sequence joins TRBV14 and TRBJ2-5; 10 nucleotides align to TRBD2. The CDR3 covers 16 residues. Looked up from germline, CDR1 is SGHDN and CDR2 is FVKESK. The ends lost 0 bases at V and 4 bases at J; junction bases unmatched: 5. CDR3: CASSQDLSGRGETQYF. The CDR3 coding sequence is TGTGCCAGCAGCCAAGATCTGAGCGGGAGGGGAGAGACCCAGTACTTC.